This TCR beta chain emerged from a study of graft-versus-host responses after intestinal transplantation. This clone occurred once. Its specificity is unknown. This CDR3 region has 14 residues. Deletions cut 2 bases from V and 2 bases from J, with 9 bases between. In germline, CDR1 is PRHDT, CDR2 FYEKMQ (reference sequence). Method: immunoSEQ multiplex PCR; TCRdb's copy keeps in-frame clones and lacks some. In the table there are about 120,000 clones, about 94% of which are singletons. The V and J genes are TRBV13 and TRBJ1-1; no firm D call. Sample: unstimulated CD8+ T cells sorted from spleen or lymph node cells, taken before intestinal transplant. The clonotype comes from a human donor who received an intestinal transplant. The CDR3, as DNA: TGTGCCAGCAGCTTAATCCAGCCTAACACTGAAGCTTTCTTT. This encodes CASSLIQPNTEAFF.